A selection of T cell receptor beta chains follows, all from one sample in a study of blood T cell repertoires in COVID-19. Using immunoSEQ multiplex PCR, the repertoire was profiled, and TCRdb retains in-frame clones only, with some absent. The sample records around 400,000 clones, around 87% being singletons. Material: peripheral blood. The receptors were gathered from a woman aged 25 to 39 with COVID-19, enrolled during active disease. The CDR3 runs from the conserved cysteine through the conserved F or W. Each record gives: CDR3 protein, CDR3 DNA, CDR3 length, D gene, J gene, V gene, clone size. D genes are given only for firm matches. Some rows have no size entry. The others give once, few or many, or a class for an expanded clone.

CDR3: CASSLAGTVSYEQYF
DNA: TGCGCCAGCAGCTTGGCCGGGACAGTCTCCTACGAGCAGTACTTC
length: 15
D: TRBD1
J: TRBJ2-7
V: TRBV5-1
size: .

CDR3: CASKTGVVEQYF
DNA: TGTGCCAGCAAGACGGGGGTAGTGGAGCAGTACTTC
length: 12
D: .
J: TRBJ2-7
V: TRBV28
size: .

CDR3: CSARQNTEAFF
DNA: TGCAGTGCCAGACAAAACACTGAAGCTTTCTTT
length: 11
D: .
J: TRBJ1-1
V: TRBV20-1
size: .

CDR3: CASSPRDRASNQPQHF
DNA: TGTGCCAGCTCACCACGAGACAGGGCCAGCAATCAGCCCCAGCATTTT
length: 16
D: TRBD1
J: TRBJ1-5
V: TRBV18
size: .

CDR3: CTHSGGTQETQYF
DNA: TGCACCCATAGTGGGGGGACCCAAGAGACCCAGTACTTC
length: 13
D: .
J: TRBJ2-5
V: TRBV29-1
size: .

CDR3: CASRRQGSNQPQHF
DNA: TGTGCCAGCAGGCGGCAGGGGAGCAATCAGCCCCAGCATTTT
length: 14
D: .
J: TRBJ1-5
V: TRBV6-5
size: .

CDR3: CASSPGEQDHYGYTF
DNA: TGTGCCAGCAGCCCCGGTGAACAGGATCACTATGGCTACACCTTC
length: 15
D: .
J: TRBJ1-2
V: TRBV7-9
size: once

CDR3: CASSSGDPGEQYF
DNA: TGTGCCAGCAGTTCAGGGGATCCGGGCGAGCAGTACTTC
length: 13
D: .
J: TRBJ2-7
V: TRBV28
size: .

CDR3: CSARSGGEQYF
DNA: TGCAGTGCTAGATCGGGGGGCGAGCAGTACTTC
length: 11
D: TRBD2
J: TRBJ2-7
V: TRBV20-1
size: .

CDR3: CASSVDPLAGVRNEQFF
DNA: TGTGCCAGCAGCGTCGACCCCCTTGCGGGAGTAAGGAATGAGCAGTTCTTC
length: 17
D: TRBD2
J: TRBJ2-1
V: TRBV9
size: .

CDR3: CASSSLGGASYEQYF
DNA: TGTGCCAGCAGTTCCCTTGGCGGGGCCTCCTACGAGCAGTACTTC
length: 15
D: .
J: TRBJ2-7
V: TRBV6-2/TRBV6-3
size: .

CDR3: CASSFSGTSSYEQYF
DNA: TGCGCCAGCAGCTTCTCCGGGACTAGCTCCTACGAGCAGTACTTC
length: 15
D: TRBD2
J: TRBJ2-7
V: TRBV5-1
size: .

CDR3: CASSYSGLGELFF
DNA: TGTGCCAGCAGTTACAGCGGCCTAGGGGAGCTGTTTTTT
length: 13
D: .
J: TRBJ2-2
V: TRBV6-5
size: .

CDR3: CASSPRQGSGIGPLHF
DNA: TGTGCCAGCAGTCCCCGACAGGGGTCCGGGATCGGACCCCTCCACTTT
length: 16
D: TRBD1
J: TRBJ1-6
V: TRBV28
size: .

CDR3: CASSFRPLAGGGLGELFF
DNA: TGTGCCAGCAGTTTTCGGCCCCTAGCGGGAGGAGGGCTCGGGGAGCTGTTTTTT
length: 18
D: TRBD2
J: TRBJ2-2
V: TRBV27
size: .

CDR3: CASRPSGTSSYEQYF
DNA: TGTGCCAGCAGGCCTTCCGGGACTAGTTCCTACGAGCAGTACTTC
length: 15
D: TRBD2
J: TRBJ2-7
V: TRBV7-2
size: .

CDR3: CASSQVQGQEWTQYF
DNA: TGTGCCAGCAGCCAAGTTCAGGGACAAGAGTGGACCCAGTACTTC
length: 15
D: .
J: TRBJ2-5
V: TRBV3-1/TRBV3-2
size: .

CDR3: CSVGPGPYEQYF
DNA: TGCAGCGTTGGCCCAGGTCCTTACGAGCAGTACTTC
length: 12
D: .
J: TRBJ2-7
V: TRBV29-1
size: .

CDR3: CASSSEAGNTIYF
DNA: TGTGCCAGCAGCTCCGAGGCTGGAAACACCATATATTTT
length: 13
D: .
J: TRBJ1-3
V: TRBV9
size: .

CDR3: CASSIREFTGELFF
DNA: TGTGCCAGTAGTATCAGGGAATTCACCGGGGAGCTGTTTTTT
length: 14
D: .
J: TRBJ2-2
V: TRBV19
size: once

CDR3: CAISESVGLAAKNIQYF
DNA: TGTGCCATCAGTGAGTCAGTGGGACTAGCGGCCAAAAACATTCAGTACTTC
length: 17
D: TRBD2
J: TRBJ2-4
V: TRBV10-3
size: .

CDR3: CASSSGLANYNEQFF
DNA: TGTGCCAGCAGCTCCGGACTAGCGAACTACAATGAGCAGTTCTTC
length: 15
D: TRBD2
J: TRBJ2-1
V: TRBV6-5
size: .

CDR3: CASSVAGNTEAFF
DNA: TGTGCCAGCAGCGTAGCAGGGAACACTGAAGCTTTCTTT
length: 13
D: .
J: TRBJ1-1
V: TRBV9
size: once